A single sample gave rise to the 28 T cell receptor beta chains below, sequenced in a study of CD8+ T cells in alopecia areata. The treatment denotes: oral pan-JAK inhibitor, 5-10 mg twice daily. Investigators isolated RNA and reverse transcribed it into cDNA to act as the sequencing template. Repertoires were generated with immunoSEQ multiplex PCR, while TCRdb's copy carries only in-frame clones and drops some. The table shows hundreds of thousands of clones, with 58% occurring only once. Sequences were derived from CD4+ T cells sorted from blood, sampled at week 24, from a patient treated with tofacitinib. Receptor source: a human donor with alopecia areata.

This clone was picked up one time. This chain links TRBV29-1 with TRBJ2-7, with 8 bases aligning to TRBD2. Trimming cost V 8 bases and J 7 bases; bases outside gene matches: 19. The CDR3 consists of 15 residues. Per germline, CDR1 SQVTM and CDR2 ANQGSEA. The CDR3 protein is CSPRLFGGAIREQYF. The CDR3, as DNA: TGCAGCCCACGCCTTTTCGGGGGGGCGATACGGGAGCAGTACTTC.

The V and J genes are TRBV6-5 and TRBJ2-1, with D possibly matching TRBD2 (6 bases). This CDR3 is 14 amino acids long. The V end was cut by 5 bases, the J end by 7 bases, with 15 bases between. Germline CDR1 MNHEY, CDR2 SVGAGI. The CDR3 protein is CASSHGLGRNEQFF. Written as DNA, the CDR3 is TGTGCCAGCAGTCACGGACTTGGGAGGAATGAGCAGTTCTTC.

V and J are TRBV6-1 and TRBJ1-2, with a possible D match to TRBD1 (6 bases). Between the trimmed V and J ends, which lost 2 bases and 3 bases, there was a span of 13 bases. CDR1 and CDR2 from the germline V gene are MNHNS and SASEGT. The CDR3 has 15 amino acids. The CDR3 nucleotides are TGTGCCAGCAGTGAATGGGGCAGGGGCGACTATGGCTACACCTTC. Translation: CASSEWGRGDYGYTF.

To note about this clone: At one end, the junction sequence differs from germline, possibly due to a read error. The chain recombines TRBV10-3 with TRBJ2-1; D is unclear. CDR1 ENHRY and CDR2 SYGVKD come from the germline V gene. The CDR3 is 13 amino acids. CDR3 nucleotide sequence: TGTGCCACCGACATTGGAAGGTACAGTGAGCAGTTCTTC. Its translation: CATDIGRYSEQFF.

This chain links TRBV23-1 with TRBJ1-6, with D possibly TRBD1 on 5 matching bases. TRBV23-1 is labeled an ORF, and its function is uncertain. This CDR3 comprises 19 residues. Trimming stripped 0 bases from V and 10 bases from J, with 25 bases between. CDR3: CASSQSESRAKPLRSPLHF. CDR3 coding DNA: TGCGCCAGCAGTCAATCCGAAAGCAGGGCTAAGCCCCTGAGATCACCCCTCCACTTT.

This clone was found a few times. This chain connects TRBV18 to TRBJ2-3, with D uncertain. Trimming took 5 bases from V and 0 from J, leaving 12 bases between them. CDR3 length: 15 residues. Germline assignment: CDR1 KGHSH and CDR2 LQKENI. The CDR3: CASSSGGTSTDTQYF. The CDR3 DNA reads as TGTGCCAGCTCATCCGGTGGAACTAGCACAGATACGCAGTATTTT. Together with reference TRBV18 and TRBJ2-3, the CDR3 gives the full variable domain: NAGVMQNPRHLVRRRGQEARLRCSPMKGHSHVYWYRQLPEEGLKFMVYLQKENIIDESGMPKERFSAEFPKEGPSILRIQQVVRGDSAAYFCASSSGGTSTDTQYFGPGTRLTVL.

The table lists this clone with many counts. The DNA for the CDR3 is TGTGCCAGCAGCGCCCCGGGGACAGCCATGTTGGGAACTGTCACAGATACGCAGTATTTT. Protein: CASSAPGTAMLGTVTDTQYF. This chain joins TRBV28 and TRBJ2-3; 7 positions agree with TRBD1. V lost 6 bases and J lost 2; bases outside the gene matches: 23. The CDR3 runs to 20 residues. In germline, CDR1 is MDHEN, CDR2 SYDVKM.

The V call is TRBV29-1, the J call TRBJ1-2, with D hard to call. There are 13 residues in the CDR3. V was cut by 2 bases and J by 2 bases, with 9 bases left in between. Germline V gene data show CDR1 as SQVTM and CDR2 as ANQGSEA. The CDR3 loop reads CSVESLTNYGYTF. The CDR3 DNA is TGCAGCGTTGAAAGCCTTACAAACTATGGCTACACCTTC.

Points on this clone: This same CDR3 is encoded by further DNA sequences in the sample. V usage is TRBV18 and J usage is TRBJ2-5, with D unresolved. V lost 0 bases, J lost 2 bases, and 1 base lay in between. Germline-derived CDR1 and CDR2 are KGHSH and LQKENI. The CDR3 spans 12 residues. The CDR3 region has the DNA TGTGCCAGCTCACCACCTCAAGAGACCCAGTACTTC. This codes for CASSPPQETQYF. The full variable domain, in which reference TRBV18 and TRBJ2-5 provide the parts outside the CDR3, is NAGVMQNPRHLVRRRGQEARLRCSPMKGHSHVYWYRQLPEEGLKFMVYLQKENIIDESGMPKERFSAEFPKEGPSILRIQQVVRGDSAAYFCASSPPQETQYFGPGTRLLVL.

The CDR3 is CASSVRTSRATQYF. CDR3 nucleotide sequence: TGTGCCAGCAGCGTAAGGACTTCCAGGGCCACGCAGTATTTT. The V gene is TRBV9, the J gene TRBJ2-3, with D possibly called TRBD1 or TRBD2 (5 bases each). The V gene lost 1 base and the J gene lost 9 bases, with 15 bases spanning the gap. This CDR3 contains 14 residues. Germline V lookup: CDR1 SGDLS, CDR2 YYNGEE.

This clone appeared a few times. The gene calls are TRBV29-1 and TRBJ1-5; D is perhaps TRBD1 (5 bases). The CDR3 length is 14 residues. Per germline, CDR1 SQVTM and CDR2 ANQGSEA. Trimming took off 1 base at V and 5 bases at J, with 12 bases between the two ends. CDR3 DNA sequence: TGCAGCGTTGAAGTGGCAGGGAGGGATCAGCCCCAGCATTTT. This translates into CSVEVAGRDQPQHF.

This clone was detected only once. The genes are TRBV7-9 and TRBJ2-7; D perhaps matches TRBD2 (6 bases). The CDR3 is 15 residues long. Trimming shortened V by 1 base and J by 1 base, and 11 bases separated the two germline ends. Germline CDR1 and CDR2: SEHNR and FQNEAQ (reference sequence). The DNA for the CDR3 is TGTGCCAGCAGCTTAGAGGGACTTCGGTCCTACGAGCAGTACTTC. It yields the protein CASSLEGLRSYEQYF.

This chain connects TRBV2 to TRBJ1-5; D may be TRBD1 (6 bases). The CDR3 length is 14 residues. The germline V gene encodes CDR1 SNHLY and CDR2 FYNNEI. V was pared by 2 bases and J by 3 bases, with 8 bases between. The CDR3 nucleotides read TGTGCCAGCAGTGAACAGGGGTTCAATCAGCCCCAGCATTTT. Translation gives CASSEQGFNQPQHF.

The V and J genes are TRBV29-1 and TRBJ1-1; D remains ambiguous. Deletions cut 2 bases from V and 5 bases from J, with 12 bases between. The CDR3 extends over 13 amino acids. Germline loops: CDR1 SQVTM, CDR2 ANQGSEA. The CDR3 is CSVENMVATEAFF. As DNA, the CDR3 is TGCAGCGTTGAAAACATGGTAGCGACTGAAGCTTTCTTT.

This clone has just a few counts. The chain joins TRBV6-5 to TRBJ2-5; tentatively, D is TRBD1 or TRBD2 (5 bases each). The CDR3 contains 16 residues. Germline V CDR1 and CDR2: MNHEY, SVGAGI. Trimming took off 2 bases at V and 2 bases at J, with 15 bases between the two ends. The CDR3 loop reads CASSYGAGWGQETQYF. In DNA form, the CDR3 reads TGTGCCAGCAGTTACGGCGCGGGTTGGGGGCAAGAGACCCAGTACTTC.

This clone occurred a few times. The genes are TRBV29-1 and TRBJ2-7, with 7 nucleotides matching TRBD1. The CDR3 has 13 residues. The V segment lost 4 bases and the J segment 2 bases; nucleotides outside the gene matches: 5. Per germline, CDR1 SQVTM and CDR2 ANQGSEA. This CDR3 reads CSVAGTVTYEQYF. The CDR3 DNA reads TGCAGCGTTGCCGGGACAGTAACCTACGAGCAGTACTTC.

This clone was found a few times. V usage is TRBV29-1 and J usage is TRBJ2-3, with TRBD1 matching over 9 bases. With V trimmed by 3 bases and J by 8 bases, 6 bases remained unmatched. The CDR3 totals 13 residues. Germline CDR1 is SQVTM and CDR2 is ANQGSEA. For the CDR3, the DNA is TGCAGCGTTGAGGGACAGGGAGCGTCTACGCAGTATTTT. This sequence encodes CSVEGQGASTQYF.

This clone was counted between two and nine times. The V gene is TRBV11-2, the J gene TRBJ2-7, with D tentatively TRBD2 (5 bases). This CDR3 has 14 residues. V shed 3 bases and J shed 3 bases, with 12 bases lying between them. The germline V gene encodes CDR1 SGHAT and CDR2 FQNNGV. CDR3 protein: CASSLRRAGYEQYF. Written as DNA, the CDR3 is TGTGCCAGCAGCTTGAGGCGGGCGGGCTACGAGCAGTACTTC.

The V call is TRBV10-3, the J call TRBJ2-5, with D perhaps TRBD1 or TRBD2 (5 bases each). The CDR3 length is 13 residues. V was clipped by 11 bases and J by 5 bases, with 18 bases between them. The germline gives CDR1 ENHRY, CDR2 SYGVKD. The CDR3 sequence: CASGATAEETQYF. In DNA form, the CDR3 reads TGTGCCTCCGGGGCCACGGCTGAGGAGACCCAGTACTTC.

This rearrangement joins TRBV30 to TRBJ2-7; 11 bases align to TRBD1. This CDR3 spans 15 amino acids. The V gene's germline CDR1 is GTSNPN and CDR2 SVGIG (reference sequence). With 1 base clipped from V and 6 bases from J, the junction kept 8 bases outside the gene matches. CDR3 coding DNA: TGTGCCTGGAGTGGTCCGGGGACAGGGGGTCTCGAGCAGTACTTC. This gives the protein CAWSGPGTGGLEQYF. Variable domain in full (rest from reference TRBV30 and TRBJ2-7): SQTIHQWPATLVQPVGSPLSLECTVEGTSNPNLYWYRQAAGRGLQLLFYSVGIGQISSEVPQNLSASRPQDRQFILSSKKLLLSDSGFYLCAWSGPGTGGLEQYFGPGTRLTVT.

This sequence joins TRBV2 and TRBJ2-3, with a weak D call TRBD2 (6 bases). Deletions cut 6 bases from V and 5 bases from J, with 9 bases between. Per the germline V gene, CDR1 is SNHLY and CDR2 is FYNNEI. The CDR3 has 12 residues. The CDR3 bases are TGTGCCAGCAGCGCCGGGGGAGATACGCAGTATTTT. It translates to CASSAGGDTQYF.

This rearrangement joins TRBV2 to TRBJ2-7; 8 nucleotides align to TRBD1. This CDR3 has 14 residues. Losses at the gene ends were 5 bases for V and 3 bases for J; bases not matched to a gene: 6. The germline gives CDR1 SNHLY, CDR2 FYNNEI. The CDR3 spells CASSRTGSHYEQYF. CDR3 coding DNA: TGTGCCAGCAGTCGGACAGGGTCTCACTACGAGCAGTACTTC.

This clone showed up just a few times. The genes are TRBV7-2 and TRBJ2-3, with 10 nucleotides matching TRBD2. The germline gives CDR1 SGHTA, CDR2 FQGNSA. The CDR3 covers 15 residues. J was trimmed by 2 bases and V by 5 bases; bases with no gene match: 4. The CDR3 DNA sequence: TGTGCCAGCAGCATTAGCGGGGGGAACACAGATACGCAGTATTTT. Residues: CASSISGGNTDTQYF.

The genes are TRBV7-2 and TRBJ2-6; D remains unclear. V lost 1 base and J lost 0, with 16 bases in between. CDR1 and CDR2 (germline): SGHTA, FQGNSA. The CDR3 is made up of 19 amino acids. The DNA of the CDR3 is TGTGCCAGCAGCTTAGGACTCCGCCAGGCGAGCTCTGGGGCCAACGTCCTGACTTTC. Its protein product is CASSLGLRQASSGANVLTF.

J is TRBJ2-5 and V is TRBV11-1; TRBD1 is a possible D gene (5 bases). The CDR3 totals 14 residues. Between the trimmed V and J ends, which lost 1 base and 2 bases, there was a span of 8 bases. Germline values: CDR1 SGHAT, CDR2 FQDESV (reference sequence). The CDR3 coding sequence is TGTGCCAGCAGCTTAGGGGGCAGACAAGAGACCCAGTACTTC. It is translated as CASSLGGRQETQYF.

This chain links TRBV11-2 with TRBJ2-3; no clear D gene. Germline V CDR1 and CDR2: SGHAT, FQNNGV. CDR3 length: 16 residues. Trimming removed 1 base at V and 0 bases at J, with 11 bases between. This chain's CDR3 is CASSLVASLSTDTQYF. CDR3 bases: TGTGCCAGCAGCTTAGTGGCCAGCCTGAGCACAGATACGCAGTATTTT.

The chain employs TRBV7-9 and TRBJ1-6; 7 bases map to TRBD1. V dropped 5 bases and J dropped 7; count of bases not matched to a gene: 8. The V gene's germline CDR1 is SEHNR and CDR2 FQNEAQ (reference sequence). CDR3 length equals 15 residues. The CDR3 protein is CASSPTGTANSPLHF. CDR3 nucleotides: TGTGCCAGCAGCCCCACCGGGACAGCGAATTCACCCCTCCACTTT.

The chain employs TRBV4-3 and TRBJ1-4; TRBD1 matches 7 bases. V lost 4 bases, J lost 7 bases, and 9 bases stayed unmatched. This CDR3 spans 15 amino acids. Germline loops: CDR1 LGHNA, CDR2 YSLEER. The CDR3 loop is CASSPWTGGSEKLFF. The CDR3 DNA reads TGCGCCAGCAGCCCTTGGACAGGTGGTAGTGAAAAACTGTTTTTT.